The subject of this entry is one TCR beta chain. Antigen unknown. This sample is part of a study of response to subunit inactivated influenza vaccine. Study-level findings and limits: Every seasonal influenza vaccination brings in few new T cells, the authors suggested.

The CDR3 sequence is 17 residues long. The germline CDR1 and CDR2 sequences are SGHRS and YFSETQ. Germline trimming cut 3 bases from V and 4 bases from J; bases unmatched to any gene: 15. MiXCR, run by TCRdb on the RT-PCR reads, gives a single entry per CDR3 protein. The repertoire holds about half a million distinct CDR3 sequences, with 7.6% as singletons. V gene TRBV5-1 combines with J gene TRBJ1-1; the match to TRBD1 covers 7 bases. This clonotype was sampled from a man aged 50-75 years who received an inactivated influenza vaccine. The sequences come from PBMCs from blood, collected approximately 25 months after vaccination. CDR3 nucleotide sequence: TGCGCCAGCAGCTCGTGGGGACAGACCAGCGTTGGCACTGAAGCTTTCTTT. Protein sequence: CASSSWGQTSVGTEAFF.